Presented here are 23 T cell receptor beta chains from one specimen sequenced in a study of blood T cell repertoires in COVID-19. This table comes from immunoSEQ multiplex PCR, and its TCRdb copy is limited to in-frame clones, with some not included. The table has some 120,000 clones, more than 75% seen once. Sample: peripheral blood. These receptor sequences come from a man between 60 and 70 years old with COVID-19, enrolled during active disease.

CDR3: CASSHADYEQYF. The CDR3 region has the DNA TGTGCCAGCAGCCATGCAGACTACGAGCAGTACTTC. J is TRBJ2-7 and V is TRBV3-1 (or the pseudogene TRBV3-2); D is ambiguous. V lost 3 bases and J lost 3, with 6 bases in between. The CDR3 length is 12 residues. Germline V CDR1 and CDR2: LGHDT, YNNKEL (reference sequence).

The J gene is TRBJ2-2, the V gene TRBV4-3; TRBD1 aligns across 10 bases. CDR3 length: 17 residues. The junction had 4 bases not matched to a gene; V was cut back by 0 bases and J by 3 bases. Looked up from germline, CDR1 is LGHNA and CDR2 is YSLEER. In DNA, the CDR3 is TGCGCCAGCAGCCAAGACGGGACAGGGGTGCACACCGGGGAGCTGTTTTTT. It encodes CASSQDGTGVHTGELFF.

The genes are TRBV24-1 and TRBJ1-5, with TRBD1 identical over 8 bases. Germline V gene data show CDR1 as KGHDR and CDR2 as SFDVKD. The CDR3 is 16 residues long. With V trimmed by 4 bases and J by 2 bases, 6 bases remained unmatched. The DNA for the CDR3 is TGTGCCACCAGTGACCAAGGACAGGGCGGCAATCAGCCCCAGCATTTT. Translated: CATSDQGQGGNQPQHF.

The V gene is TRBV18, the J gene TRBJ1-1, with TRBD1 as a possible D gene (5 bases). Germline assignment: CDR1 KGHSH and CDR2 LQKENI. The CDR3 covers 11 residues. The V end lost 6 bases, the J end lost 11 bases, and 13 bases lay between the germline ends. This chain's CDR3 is CASSRGAGAFF. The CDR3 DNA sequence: TGTGCCAGCTCTCGCGGGGCAGGGGCTTTCTTT.

The CDR3 nucleotides read TGTGCCAGCAGATCGGACAGTGGGGGCTACACCTTC. It codes for CASRSDSGGYTF. This chain links TRBV6-5 with TRBJ1-2, with D possibly TRBD1 on 6 matching bases. Germline V CDR1 and CDR2: MNHEY, SVGAGI. V was pared by 6 bases and J by 8 bases, with 13 bases between. This CDR3 has 12 residues.

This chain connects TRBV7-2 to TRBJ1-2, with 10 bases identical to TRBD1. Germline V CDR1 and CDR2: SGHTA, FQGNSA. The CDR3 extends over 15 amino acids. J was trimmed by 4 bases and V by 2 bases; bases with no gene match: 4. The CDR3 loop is CASSLWGQGTYGYTF. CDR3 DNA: TGTGCCAGCAGCTTATGGGGACAGGGGACCTATGGCTACACCTTC.

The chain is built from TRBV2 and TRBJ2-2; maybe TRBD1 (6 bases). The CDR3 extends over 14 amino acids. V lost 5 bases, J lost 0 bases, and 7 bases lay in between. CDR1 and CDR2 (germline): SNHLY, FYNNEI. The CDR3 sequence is CASSWGPNTGELFF. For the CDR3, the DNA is TGTGCCAGCAGTTGGGGGCCGAACACCGGGGAGCTGTTTTTT.

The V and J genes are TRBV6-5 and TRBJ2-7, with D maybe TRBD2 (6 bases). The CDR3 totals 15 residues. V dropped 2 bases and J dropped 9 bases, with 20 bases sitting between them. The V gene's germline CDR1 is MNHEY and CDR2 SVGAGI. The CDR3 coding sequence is TGTGCCAGCAGTTACACAACGGGGCAGGGAGGTAGGCAGTACTTC. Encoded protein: CASSYTTGQGGRQYF.

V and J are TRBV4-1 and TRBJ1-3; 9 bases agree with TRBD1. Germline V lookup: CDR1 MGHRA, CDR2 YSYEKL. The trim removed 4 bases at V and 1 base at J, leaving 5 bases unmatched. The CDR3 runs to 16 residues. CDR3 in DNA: TGCGCCAGCAGCCCCGTCGACAGGGGGTCTGGAAACACCATATATTTT. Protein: CASSPVDRGSGNTIYF.

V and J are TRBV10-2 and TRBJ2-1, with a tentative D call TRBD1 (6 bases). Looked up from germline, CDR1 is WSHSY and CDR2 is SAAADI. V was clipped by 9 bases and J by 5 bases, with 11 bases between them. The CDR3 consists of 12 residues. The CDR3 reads CASKQGHNEQFF. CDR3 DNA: TGCGCCAGTAAACAGGGCCACAATGAGCAGTTCTTC.

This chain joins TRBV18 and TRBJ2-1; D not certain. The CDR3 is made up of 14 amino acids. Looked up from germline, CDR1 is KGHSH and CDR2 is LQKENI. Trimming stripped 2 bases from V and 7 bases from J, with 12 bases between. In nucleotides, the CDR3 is TGTGCCAGCTCACCAATGGAGAATGATAATGAGCAGTTCTTC. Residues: CASSPMENDNEQFF.

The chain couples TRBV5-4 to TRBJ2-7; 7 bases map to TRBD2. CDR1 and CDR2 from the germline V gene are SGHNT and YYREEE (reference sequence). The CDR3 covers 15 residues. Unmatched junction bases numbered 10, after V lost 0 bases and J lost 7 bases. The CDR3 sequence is CASSLDGRGAGEQYF. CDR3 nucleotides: TGTGCCAGCAGCTTGGATGGGAGGGGCGCGGGTGAGCAGTACTTC.

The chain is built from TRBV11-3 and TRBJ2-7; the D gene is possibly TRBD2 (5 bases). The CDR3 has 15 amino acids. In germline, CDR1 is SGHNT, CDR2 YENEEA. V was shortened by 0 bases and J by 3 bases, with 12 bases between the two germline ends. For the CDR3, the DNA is TGTGCCAGCAGCTTAGATCACGAGGGAGTCTACGAGCAGTACTTC. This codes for CASSLDHEGVYEQYF.

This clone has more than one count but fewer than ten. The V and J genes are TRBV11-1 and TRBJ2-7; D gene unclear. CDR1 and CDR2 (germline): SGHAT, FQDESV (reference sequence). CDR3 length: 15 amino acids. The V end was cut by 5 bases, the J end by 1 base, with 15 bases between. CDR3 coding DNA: TGTGCCAGCAGCCCTAGTATAGACGGATCCTACGAGCAGTACTTC. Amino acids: CASSPSIDGSYEQYF.

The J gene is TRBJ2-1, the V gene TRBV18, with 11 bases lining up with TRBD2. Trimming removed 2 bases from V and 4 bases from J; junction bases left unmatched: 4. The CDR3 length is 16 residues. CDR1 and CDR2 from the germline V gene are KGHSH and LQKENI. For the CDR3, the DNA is TGTGCCAGCTCACCAGTACTAGCGGGAGCGTACAATGAGCAGTTCTTC. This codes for CASSPVLAGAYNEQFF.

CDR3 sequence reads: CASSFRMLEGLAYEQYF. DNA of the CDR3: TGCGCCAGCAGCTTCCGGATGCTTGAGGGACTGGCCTACGAGCAGTACTTC. The chain has TRBV5-1 and TRBJ2-7; tentative D call: TRBD2 (6 bases). The CDR3 contains 17 residues. Germline assignment: CDR1 SGHRS and CDR2 YFSETQ. V was pared by 2 bases and J by 2 bases, with 20 bases between.

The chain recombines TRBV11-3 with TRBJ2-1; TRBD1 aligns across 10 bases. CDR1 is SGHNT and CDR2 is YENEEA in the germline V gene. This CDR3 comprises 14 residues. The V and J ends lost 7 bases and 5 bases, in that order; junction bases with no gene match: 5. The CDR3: CASTRDRGNNEQFF. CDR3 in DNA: TGTGCCAGCACGCGGGACAGGGGAAACAATGAGCAGTTCTTC. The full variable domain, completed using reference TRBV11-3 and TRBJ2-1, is EAGVVQSPRYKIIEKKQPVAFWCNPISGHNTLYWYLQNLGQGPELLIRYENEEAVDDSQLPKDRFSAERLKGVDSTLKIQPAELGDSAVYLCASTRDRGNNEQFFGPGTRLTVL.

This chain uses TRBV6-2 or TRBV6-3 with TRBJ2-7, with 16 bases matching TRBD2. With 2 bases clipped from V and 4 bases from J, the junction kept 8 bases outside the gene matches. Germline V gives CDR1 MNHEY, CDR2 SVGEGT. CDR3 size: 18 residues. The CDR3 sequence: CASSYLGLAGGVRYEQYF. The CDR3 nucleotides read TGTGCCAGCAGTTACCTGGGACTAGCGGGAGGGGTTCGGTACGAGCAGTACTTC.

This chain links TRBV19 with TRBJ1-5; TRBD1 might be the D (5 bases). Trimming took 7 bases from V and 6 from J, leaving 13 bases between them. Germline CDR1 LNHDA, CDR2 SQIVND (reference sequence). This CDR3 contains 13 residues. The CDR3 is CASTTGVSQPQHF. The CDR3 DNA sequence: TGTGCCAGTACGACGGGGGTCAGTCAGCCCCAGCATTTT.

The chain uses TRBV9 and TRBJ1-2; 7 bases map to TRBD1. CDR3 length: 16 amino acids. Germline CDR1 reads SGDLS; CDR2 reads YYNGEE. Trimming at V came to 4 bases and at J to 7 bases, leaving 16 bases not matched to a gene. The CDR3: CASSNFPGQSFRGYTF. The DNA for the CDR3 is TGTGCCAGCAGCAACTTCCCGGGACAGTCCTTCCGTGGCTACACCTTC. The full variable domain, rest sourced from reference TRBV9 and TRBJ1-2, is DSGVTQTPKHLITATGQRVTLRCSPRSGDLSVYWYQQSLDQGLQFLIQYYNGEERAKGNILERFSAQQFPDLHSELNLSSLELGDSALYFCASSNFPGQSFRGYTFGSGTRLTVV.

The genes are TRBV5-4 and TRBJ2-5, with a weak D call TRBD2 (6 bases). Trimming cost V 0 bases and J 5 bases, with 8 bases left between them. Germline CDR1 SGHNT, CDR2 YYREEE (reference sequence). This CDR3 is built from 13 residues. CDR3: CASSLEGRETQYF. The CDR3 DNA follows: TGTGCCAGCAGCTTGGAAGGGAGGGAGACCCAGTACTTC.

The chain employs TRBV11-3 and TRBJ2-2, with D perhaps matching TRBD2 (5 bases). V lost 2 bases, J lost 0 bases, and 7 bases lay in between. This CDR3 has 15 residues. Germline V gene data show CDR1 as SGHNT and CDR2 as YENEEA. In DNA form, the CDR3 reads TGTGCCAGCAGCTTAAGCGGAACGAACACCGGGGAGCTGTTTTTT. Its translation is CASSLSGTNTGELFF.

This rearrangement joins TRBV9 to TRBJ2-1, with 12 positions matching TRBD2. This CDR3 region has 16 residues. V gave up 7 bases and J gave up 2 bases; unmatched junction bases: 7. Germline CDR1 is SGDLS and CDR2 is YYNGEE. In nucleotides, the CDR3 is TGTGCCAGCCGACCTAGCGGGGGGGCTCCCTACAATGAGCAGTTCTTC. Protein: CASRPSGGAPYNEQFF.